This T cell receptor beta chain was sequenced for a study of T cell repertoires in cytomegalovirus infection. In TCRdb, the reads were re-called with MiXCR into one record per CDR3 protein. The table has approximately 1,000,000 distinct CDR3 sequences, approximately 31% seen once. CDR1 LGHDT and CDR2 YNNKEL come from the germline V gene (reference sequence). The CDR3 extends over 15 amino acids. Between the trimmed V and J ends, which lost 4 bases and 4 bases, there was a span of 16 bases. The sample holds a few counts of this clonotype. Its antigen is unidentified. The gene calls are TRBV3-1 and TRBJ1-1; weak D call: TRBD1 (6 bases). The TCR was taken from a human donor in good health (CMV status not recorded). Some clones in this sample may be carry-over from other donors' samples. Sequences were derived from cultured CD8+ T cells from PBMCs, sampled from culture after CMV antigen stimulation. In nucleotides, the CDR3 is TGTGCCAGCAGCCCCCTTGGCAGGGGAGTCACTGAAGCTTTCTTT. Translating gives CASSPLGRGVTEAFF.